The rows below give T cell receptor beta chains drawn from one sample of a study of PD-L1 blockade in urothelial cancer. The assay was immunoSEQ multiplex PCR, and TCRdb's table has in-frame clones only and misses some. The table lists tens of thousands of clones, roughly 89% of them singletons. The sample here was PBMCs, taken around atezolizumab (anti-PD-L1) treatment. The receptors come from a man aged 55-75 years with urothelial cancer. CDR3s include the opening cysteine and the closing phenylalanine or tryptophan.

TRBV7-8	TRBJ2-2	CASSLGASSGELFF
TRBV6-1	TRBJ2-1	CASSEGSGSHNEQFF
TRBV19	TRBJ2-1	CASSKTSQVKNEQFF
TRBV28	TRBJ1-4	CASRGQRGEKLFF
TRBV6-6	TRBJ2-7	CASRNGQATKQYF
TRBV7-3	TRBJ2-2	CASSLHAGADTGELFF
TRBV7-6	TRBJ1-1	CASSGMTANTEAFF
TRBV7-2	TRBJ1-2	CASSSMWGGAGGYTF
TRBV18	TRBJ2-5	CASSPDYEETQYF
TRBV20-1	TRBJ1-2	CSASGVAGYTF
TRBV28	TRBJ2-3	CASSPQRMSTDTQYF
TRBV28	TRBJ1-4	CASSQPGGTNEKLFF
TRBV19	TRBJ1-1	CASSIEGQGADTEAFF
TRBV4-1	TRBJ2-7	CASSKGQGGTYEQYF
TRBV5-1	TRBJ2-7	CASSPRPGQVYEQYF
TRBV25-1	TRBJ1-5	CASSVTGINQPQHF
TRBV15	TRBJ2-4	CATLQDLNAKNIQYF
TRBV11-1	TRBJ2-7	CASSQGTASYEQYF
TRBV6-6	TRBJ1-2	CASRPGQGDGYTF
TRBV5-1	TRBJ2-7	CASTVASGDYEQYF
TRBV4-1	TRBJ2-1	CASSHQGEQFF
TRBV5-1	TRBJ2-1	CASSLQEAGPYNEQFF
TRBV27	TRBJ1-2	CASSLWGLGGYGYTF
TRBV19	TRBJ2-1	CASSPSAGGGEQFF
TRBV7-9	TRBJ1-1	CASSPNRGTEAFF
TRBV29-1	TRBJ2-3	CSVDVAGSTDTQYF
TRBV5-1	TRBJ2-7	CASSLEGTDYEQYF
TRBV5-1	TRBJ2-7	CASSFSESSYEQYF
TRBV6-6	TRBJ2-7	CASSYVTGGDEQYF
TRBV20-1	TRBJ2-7	CSARQDYEQYF
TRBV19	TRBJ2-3	CASSRTGGIHTDTQYF
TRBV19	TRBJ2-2	CASISQRSNTGELFF
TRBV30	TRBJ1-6	CAWSLDRASPLHF
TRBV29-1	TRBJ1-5	CSVADRKGNQPQHF
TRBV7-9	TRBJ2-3	CASSSYTYTDTQYF
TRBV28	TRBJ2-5	CASSTRQGVVGETQYF
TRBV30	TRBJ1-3	CAWSDSGNTIYF
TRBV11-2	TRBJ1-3	CASSLGQGNTIYF
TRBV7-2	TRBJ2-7	CASSRGLASYEQYF
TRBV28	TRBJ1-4	CASSLPYYRAINEKLFF
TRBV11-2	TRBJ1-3	CASSFNSGNTIYF
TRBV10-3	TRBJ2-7	CAISDRGYEQYF